This entry concerns a single T cell receptor beta chain. The data were taken from a study of blood T cell repertoires in COVID-19. Study summary: The United States, Italy and Spain were the sources of the acute and convalescent COVID-19 samples. The cDNA or gDNA used as material had been derived from T cells, B-cell-depleted T cells, or PBMCs.

The CDR3 is made up of 16 amino acids. The junction had 1 base not matched to a gene; V was cut back by 3 bases and J by 3 bases. Looked up from germline, CDR1 is SGHAT and CDR2 is FQNNGV. Original analysis: By means of reference gene primer amplification, nucleated cell counts were estimated. Data came from immunoSEQ multiplex PCR; TCRdb stores just in-frame clones and leaves some out. D and trimming were read from the DNA, whereas the V and J calls and clone size are those reported in that table. The sample carries roughly 68,000 clones, approximately 80% recorded once. Material: peripheral blood. The sequence derives from a woman in her fifties or sixties with acute or convalescent COVID-19. The chain links TRBV11-2 to TRBJ2-1, with 14 bases fitting TRBD2. The CDR3 DNA reads TGTGCCAGCAGCTTTGGACTAGCGGGGGGCTACAATGAGCAGTTCTTC. This sequence encodes CASSFGLAGGYNEQFF.